The entry below gives a single TCR beta chain sequence along with its context. Each CDR3 protein is one row after TCRdb ran MiXCR on the 5' RACE reads. Of about 82,000 distinct CDR3 sequences in the sample, approximately 5.4% were seen once. These data are taken from a study of T cells of healthy individuals. This CDR3 has 15 amino acids. The V and J genes are TRBV21-1 and TRBJ2-7. TRBV21-1 represents a pseudogene. This clonotype originated in a female donor in good health. For the CDR3, the DNA is TGTGCCAGCAGCAAAATAGAAGAGAGTAACCACGAGCAGTACTTC. Translating it yields CASSKIEESNHEQYF.